Below, 10 T cell receptor beta chains from the same sample are listed, as sequenced in a study of blood T cell repertoires in COVID-19. The assay was immunoSEQ multiplex PCR, and TCRdb's table has in-frame clones only and misses some. The table has around 180,000 clones, roughly 80% seen once. Sequencing was done on a sample of peripheral blood. Receptors originate from a man in his sixties with active or convalescent COVID-19.

This clone showed up just a few times. The J gene is TRBJ2-1, the V gene TRBV7-3; 9 bases align to TRBD2. The germline gives CDR1 SGHTA, CDR2 FQGTGA. The CDR3 totals 14 residues. Germline trimming cut 5 bases from V and 9 bases from J; bases unmatched to any gene: 8. The CDR3 loop is CASSPGGGRVEQFF. DNA for the CDR3: TGTGCCAGCAGCCCGGGGGGCGGGAGGGTTGAGCAGTTCTTC. Based on the CDR3 plus reference TRBV7-3 and TRBJ2-1, the full variable domain is GAGVSQTPSNKVTEKGKYVELRCDPISGHTALYWYRQSLGQGPEFLIYFQGTGAADDSGLPNDRFFAVRPEGSVSTLKIQRTERGDSAVYLCASSPGGGRVEQFFGPGTRLTVL.

The sample holds one count of this clone. The chain is built from TRBV7-2 and TRBJ1-5; D call uncertain. Trimming shortened V by 1 base and J by 4 bases, and 8 bases separated the two germline ends. Germline V gene sequence: CDR1 SGHTA, CDR2 FQGNSA. The CDR3 spans 14 residues. The CDR3 coding sequence is TGTGCCAGCAGCTTAGGGCCTCTTAATCAGCCCCAGCATTTT. Translation gives CASSLGPLNQPQHF.

This sequence joins TRBV9 and TRBJ2-5; 13 bases match TRBD2. Germline V gene lookup returns CDR1 SGDLS and CDR2 YYNGEE. J lost 5 bases, V lost 5 bases, and 6 bases had no gene match. CDR3 size: 15 residues. In nucleotides, the CDR3 is TGTGCCAGCAGTCGAGGACTAGCGGGAGTGGAGACCCAGTACTTC. It encodes CASSRGLAGVETQYF.

The genes are TRBV7-3 and TRBJ2-5; TRBD1 matches at 7 bases. With 5 bases clipped from V and 9 bases from J, the junction kept 21 bases outside the gene matches. This CDR3 is built from 17 residues. CDR1 SGHTA and CDR2 FQGTGA come from the germline V gene. This CDR3 reads CASSPREGPEGAWAQYF. CDR3 nucleotide sequence: TGTGCCAGCAGCCCCAGAGAGGGGCCAGAGGGGGCTTGGGCCCAGTACTTC. The complete variable domain, with remaining parts taken from reference TRBV7-3 and TRBJ2-5, reads GAGVSQTPSNKVTEKGKYVELRCDPISGHTALYWYRQSLGQGPEFLIYFQGTGAADDSGLPNDRFFAVRPEGSVSTLKIQRTERGDSAVYLCASSPREGPEGAWAQYFGPGTRLLVL.

This CDR3 reads CAPLVGQQYEQYF. The CDR3 DNA follows: TGTGCCCCCCTTGTCGGACAGCAGTACGAGCAGTACTTC. The chain combines TRBV15 with TRBJ2-7; perhaps TRBD1 as D (6 bases). Germline V gene sequence: CDR1 LNHNV, CDR2 YYDKDF (reference sequence). V was trimmed by 11 bases and J by 4 bases, leaving 18 bases between them. CDR3 length: 13 residues.

The chain combines TRBV4-1 with TRBJ1-1, with TRBD1 matching over 8 bases. This CDR3 comprises 16 residues. The germline CDR1 and CDR2 sequences are MGHRA and YSYEKL. Unmatched junction bases numbered 5, after V lost 2 bases and J lost 0 bases. Here the CDR3 reads CASSQRGTGLNTEAFF. The DNA of the CDR3 is TGCGCCAGCAGCCAAAGGGGGACAGGCTTGAACACTGAAGCTTTCTTT.

In its sample, this clone was seen once. The rearrangement uses TRBV9 and TRBJ1-1; 7 nucleotides align to TRBD1. The trim removed 3 bases at V and 5 bases at J, leaving 4 bases unmatched. The CDR3 covers 13 residues. CDR1 is SGDLS and CDR2 is YYNGEE in the germline V gene. The chain's CDR3 is CASSARQGTEAFF. As DNA, the CDR3 is TGTGCCAGCAGCGCCCGACAGGGAACTGAAGCTTTCTTT.

This clone came up once. The chain is built from TRBV12-3 or TRBV12-4 and TRBJ1-5, with D perhaps matching TRBD1 (5 bases). Trimming pared 6 bases from V and 6 bases from J, leaving 12 bases between. This CDR3 is built from 13 residues. This CDR3 reads CASSLKGLQPQHF. The DNA for the CDR3 is TGTGCCAGCAGCCTTAAGGGGCTTCAGCCCCAGCATTTT.

The rearrangement joins TRBV28 to TRBJ1-2; tentative D call: TRBD1 (5 bases). Germline V gene sequence: CDR1 MDHEN, CDR2 SYDVKM. This CDR3 is built from 14 residues. Trimming removed 5 bases at V and 4 bases at J, with 14 bases between. The CDR3 DNA is TGTGCCAGCAGTGACGCGGACACCCGCTATGGCTACACCTTC. It translates to CASSDADTRYGYTF.

In this sample, this clone turned up a few times. The rearrangement uses TRBV29-1 and TRBJ2-3; 9 nucleotides match TRBD1. CDR1 is SQVTM, CDR2 ANQGSEA, per germline. This CDR3 is 12 amino acids long. After removal of 6 bases from V and 4 bases from J, the junction contained 2 bases not matched to a gene. The CDR3 region has the DNA TGCAGCGTCGGGACAGGGTCAGATACGCAGTATTTT. This encodes CSVGTGSDTQYF.